This TCR beta chain was sequenced during a study of T cells in Graves' hyperthyroidism and ophthalmopathy. Study observations and caveats: Within blood appeared most thyroid clonotypes that had expanded above 0.001.

From RNA transcripts, TCR beta CDR3 regions were amplified. HTBI primers were used for first-round RT-PCR of the TCR CDR3. TCRdb recomputed calls from the multiplex PCR reads with MiXCR, one row per CDR3 protein. This sample has around 350,000 distinct CDR3 sequences, with under 20% found just once. CDR3 length: 15 residues. Per germline, CDR1 MNHEY and CDR2 SMNVEV (reference sequence). The germline V and J ends were trimmed by 3 bases and 3 bases, with 15 bases remaining between them. When ophthalmopathy did not progress within 18 months, Graves' hyperthyroidism was considered stable. Hyperthyroidism was newly diagnosed in patients aged 18 to 65 (duration under 2 months). From around 11 ml of fresh peripheral blood, PBMCs were isolated. Ten or more counts support this clonotype. The antigen is undetermined.

This clonotype originated in a young woman with Graves' hyperthyroidism. Sequenced input: blood. The chain is built from TRBV27 and TRBJ2-7; no clear D gene. The CDR3, as DNA: TGTGCCAGCAGTTTCTCTCCGGGCCCCGACTACGAGCAGTACTTC. Its protein product is CASSFSPGPDYEQYF.